Listed here are 16 T cell receptor beta chains from one sample, sequenced in a study of blood T cell repertoires in COVID-19 (dated by TCRdb to between 2020 and 2021). Library preparation was by the immunoSEQ multiplex PCR assay. TCRdb re-hosts the immuneACCESS table, in-frame sequences only. Its copies lack some clones; in the studies checked, an unresolved V gene accounts for under half of them, and the cause for the rest is not known. This sample lists some 150,000 clones; roughly 85% were detected once. The top ten constitute around 2.9% of the sample. Sequencing was done on a sample of PBMCs or T cells enriched from blood (not recorded which). The receptor set was obtained from a woman in her forties or fifties who had recovered from COVID-19.

The CDR3 protein is CASSQGTTDTQYF. DNA for the CDR3: TGTGCCAGCAGCCAGGGGACTACAGATACGCAGTATTTT. V usage is TRBV14 and J usage is TRBJ2-3, with D maybe TRBD2 (6 bases). Germline loops: CDR1 SGHDN, CDR2 FVKESK. Trimming left V 3 bases short and J 3 bases short, with 7 bases between. The CDR3 spans 13 residues.

This clone was seen a few times. The chain combines TRBV28 with TRBJ2-7; 8 positions match TRBD2. This CDR3 is 14 amino acids long. Germline loops: CDR1 MDHEN, CDR2 SYDVKM. V lost 7 bases and J lost 3; bases outside the gene matches: 8. The CDR3 nucleotides read TGTGCCAGCAAAACCGGGACTAGTTTCTACGAGCAGTACTTC. Translated: CASKTGTSFYEQYF.

CDR3 region: CASSVGGYTEAFF. Here the CDR3 DNA reads TGTGCCAGCAGTGTAGGGGGCTATACTGAAGCTTTCTTT. This chain joins TRBV2 and TRBJ1-1; TRBD1 matches at 7 bases. With V trimmed by 4 bases and J by 5 bases, 4 bases remained unmatched. From germline, CDR1 is SNHLY and CDR2 FYNNEI. The CDR3 sequence is 13 residues long.

This chain connects TRBV28 to TRBJ1-2; D is undetermined. The CDR3 loop spans 14 amino acids. Germline V gene data show CDR1 as MDHEN and CDR2 as SYDVKM. Deletions cut 5 bases from V and 2 bases from J, with 12 bases between. The CDR3 region has the DNA TGTGCCAGCAGTCCCAGTGGTATAAACTATGGCTACACCTTC. It encodes CASSPSGINYGYTF.

The rearrangement uses TRBV14 and TRBJ1-4, with 7 bases fitting TRBD1. Germline V gives CDR1 SGHDN, CDR2 FVKESK. The CDR3 loop spans 16 amino acids. J gave up 3 bases and V 3 bases, and 7 bases lay outside the gene matches. This chain's CDR3 is CASSQARQGPNEKLFF. As DNA, the CDR3 is TGTGCCAGCAGCCAGGCCAGACAGGGTCCTAATGAAAAACTGTTTTTT.

Here the CDR3 DNA reads TGTGCCAGCAGCTCCAGGGGGCTGGATCAGCCCCAGCATTTT. Translation: CASSSRGLDQPQHF. The V call is TRBV3-1 (or the pseudogene TRBV3-2), the J call TRBJ1-5; the match to TRBD1 covers 8 bases. V gave up 5 bases and J gave up 5 bases; unmatched junction bases: 5. This CDR3 spans 14 amino acids. CDR1 LGHDT and CDR2 YNNKEL come from the germline V gene (reference sequence).

The V gene is TRBV28, the J gene TRBJ2-1; possibly TRBD2 for D (5 bases). CDR3 length equals 15 residues. V shed 1 base and J shed 4 bases, with 11 bases lying between them. Per germline, CDR1 MDHEN and CDR2 SYDVKM. The CDR3 nucleotides are TGTGCCAGCAGTTTATCGCGGGTGAGGTACAATGAGCAGTTCTTC. Residues: CASSLSRVRYNEQFF.

This rearrangement joins TRBV7-9 to TRBJ2-7; TRBD1 agrees at 8 bases. The CDR3 loop spans 15 amino acids. Germline V gives CDR1 SEHNR, CDR2 FQNEAQ (reference sequence). The ends lost 2 bases at V and 3 bases at J; junction bases unmatched: 6. This CDR3 is CASSLRGTGIYEQYF. CDR3 coding DNA: TGTGCCAGCAGCTTAAGGGGGACAGGCATCTACGAGCAGTACTTC. Together with reference TRBV7-9 and TRBJ2-7, the CDR3 gives the full variable domain: DTGVSQNPRHKITKRGQNVTFRCDPISEHNRLYWYRQTLGQGPEFLTYFQNEAQLEKSRLLSDRFSAERPKGSFSTLEIQRTEQGDSAMYLCASSLRGTGIYEQYFGPGTRLTVT.

The gene calls are TRBV7-2 and TRBJ2-2; 16 bases are shared with TRBD2. Germline values: CDR1 SGHTA, CDR2 FQGNSA. This CDR3 has 17 amino acids. With V trimmed by 4 bases and J by 5 bases, 4 bases remained unmatched. The CDR3 loop reads CASSSGLAGGRTGELFF. The CDR3, as DNA: TGTGCCAGCAGCTCGGGACTAGCGGGGGGGCGTACCGGGGAGCTGTTTTTT.

The rearrangement joins TRBV29-1 to TRBJ2-1; 7 bases align to TRBD2. Germline CDR1 is SQVTM and CDR2 is ANQGSEA. The CDR3 totals 11 residues. The CDR3 spells CRWDYDNEQFF. The CDR3 DNA follows: TGCAGATGGGACTATGACAATGAGCAGTTCTTC.

The chain carries TRBV5-6 and TRBJ1-1; a possible D gene is TRBD1 (5 bases). Trimming removed 1 base from V and 2 bases from J, with 12 bases in between. Germline CDR1 SGHDT, CDR2 YYEEEE. CDR3 size: 15 residues. The CDR3 loop is CASSLLQGGNTEAFF. The CDR3 coding sequence is TGTGCCAGCAGCTTGTTGCAGGGAGGTAACACTGAAGCTTTCTTT.

V and J are TRBV6-5 and TRBJ2-1, with 11 bases lining up with TRBD2. J was trimmed by 4 bases and V by 7 bases; bases with no gene match: 6. CDR3 length: 15 amino acids. Germline CDR1 is MNHEY and CDR2 is SVGAGI. The CDR3 is CASIVTSGIYNEQFF. CDR3 sequence (DNA): TGTGCCAGCATCGTGACTAGCGGGATTTACAATGAGCAGTTCTTC.

This clone was seen only a few times. The CDR3 bases are TGTGCCAGCAGTTCCTTGACGGGGATGAACACTGAAGCTTTCTTT. This translates into CASSSLTGMNTEAFF. This rearrangement joins TRBV28 to TRBJ1-1, with unresolved D. V gave up 4 bases and J gave up 0 bases, with 12 bases separating them. The germline V gene has CDR1 MDHEN and CDR2 SYDVKM. The CDR3 sequence is 15 residues long.

This clone was recorded once. CDR3: CASRRTGNNSPLHF. The CDR3 DNA is TGTGCCAGCAGGCGGACAGGGAATAATTCACCCCTCCACTTT. The V call is TRBV7-9, the J call TRBJ1-6; 8 nucleotides match TRBD1. Germline V gene lookup returns CDR1 SEHNR and CDR2 FQNEAQ (reference sequence). The CDR3 length is 14 residues. V was clipped by 6 bases and J by 5 bases; unmatched bases: 3. The variable domain in full, with the rest retrieved from reference TRBV7-9 and TRBJ1-6, is DTGVSQNPRHKITKRGQNVTFRCDPISEHNRLYWYRQTLGQGPEFLTYFQNEAQLEKSRLLSDRFSAERPKGSFSTLEIQRTEQGDSAMYLCASRRTGNNSPLHFGNGTRLTVT.

The count of this clone is one. The gene calls are TRBV7-3 and TRBJ1-2, with TRBD1 as a possible D gene (6 bases). The CDR3 sequence is 13 residues long. Germline V gene data show CDR1 as SGHTA and CDR2 as FQGTGA. V dropped 2 bases and J dropped 8 bases, with 12 bases sitting between them. CDR3 protein: CASSLGSGDGYTF. CDR3 nucleotide sequence: TGTGCCAGCAGCTTAGGGTCAGGGGACGGCTACACCTTC.

This chain joins TRBV11-2 and TRBJ1-1, with D perhaps matching TRBD1 (5 bases). The germline V and J ends were trimmed by 1 base and 5 bases, with 14 bases remaining between them. The CDR3 consists of 15 residues. Germline V lookup: CDR1 SGHAT, CDR2 FQNNGV. The CDR3 sequence: CASSLGWQGSTEAFF. In nucleotides, the CDR3 is TGTGCCAGCAGCTTAGGTTGGCAGGGTTCTACTGAAGCTTTCTTT.